The source of this TCR beta chain is a study of blood T cells in healthy people across ages. This clonotype was found a few times. This CDR3 contains 16 residues. From germline, CDR1 is MGHRA and CDR2 YSYEKL. The V segment lost 2 bases and the J segment 0 bases; nucleotides outside the gene matches: 4. With a J-beta primer mix and a sample-barcoded 5' primer, a second PCR ran 7 to 11 cycles. MiXCR was run by TCRdb on the 5' RACE reads, yielding one entry per CDR3 protein. Of 540,000 or so distinct CDR3 sequences in the sample, around half were seen once. Input material: blood. The chain recombines TRBV4-1 with TRBJ2-3; 8 positions match TRBD1. This receptor was identified in an elderly man in good health. CDR3 amino acids: CASSQWTGLSTDTQYF. CDR3 DNA: TGCGCCAGCAGCCAATGGACAGGGCTCAGCACAGATACGCAGTATTTT.